These 14 T cell receptor beta chains were sequenced from one sample in a study of T cells after yellow fever vaccination. TCRdb fed the 5' RACE reads into MiXCR, producing one record per CDR3 protein. The sample has around 260,000 distinct CDR3 sequences, 5.2% seen once. The sequencing here drew on CD4+ T cells sorted from PBMCs, taken on the day of the yellow fever booster vaccination. Receptor source: a man aged 18 to 35 who received the YFV17D yellow fever vaccine.

The chain employs TRBV18 and TRBJ2-5, with D hard to call. The length of the CDR3 is 12 residues. Per germline, CDR1 KGHSH and CDR2 LQKENI. V was shortened by 4 bases and J by 4 bases, with 7 bases between the two germline ends. CDR3 sequence: CASSLQSETQYF. The CDR3 DNA reads TGTGCCAGCTCACTACAGTCAGAGACCCAGTACTTC.

This clonotype was seen a handful of times. The V gene is TRBV5-1, the J gene TRBJ2-1; D is possibly TRBD2 (6 bases). Germline loops: CDR1 SGHRS, CDR2 YFSETQ. Trimming left V 1 base short and J 5 bases short, with 16 bases between. The CDR3 runs to 16 residues. The CDR3: CASSLRGGEGDNEQFF. The CDR3 nucleotides read TGCGCCAGCAGCTTGCGGGGCGGGGAAGGGGACAATGAGCAGTTCTTC.

This clonotype has more than one count but fewer than ten. This rearrangement joins TRBV7-9 to TRBJ1-1; D call uncertain. This CDR3 has 15 amino acids. Germline CDR1 is SEHNR and CDR2 is FQNEAQ (reference sequence). The germline V and J ends were trimmed by 2 bases and 4 bases, with 14 bases remaining between them. The CDR3, as DNA: TGTGCCAGCAGCTTACGGGAAGGTGGCCGCACTGAAGCTTTCTTT. Amino acids: CASSLREGGRTEAFF. Variable domain in full (rest from reference TRBV7-9 and TRBJ1-1): DTGVSQNPRHKITKRGQNVTFRCDPISEHNRLYWYRQTLGQGPEFLTYFQNEAQLEKSRLLSDRFSAERPKGSFSTLEIQRTEQGDSAMYLCASSLREGGRTEAFFGQGTRLTVV.

This clonotype was observed at least ten times. The CDR3 DNA reads TGCAGTGCTAGGCCCCCGGACAGTAACTATGGCTACACCTTC. Its protein is CSARPPDSNYGYTF. J is TRBJ1-2 and V is TRBV20-1, with D possibly TRBD1 on 6 matching bases. V was trimmed by 3 bases and J by 1 base, leaving 12 bases between them. Germline V CDR1 and CDR2: DFQATT, SNEGSKA (reference sequence). This CDR3 is 14 amino acids long.

The V and J genes are TRBV12-5 and TRBJ1-1; D is perhaps TRBD1 (6 bases). CDR1 is LGHNT and CDR2 is FRNRAP in the germline V gene. V lost 6 bases and J lost 1, with 9 bases in between. The length of the CDR3 is 13 residues. CDR3 sequence: CASGPDRNTEAFF. The CDR3 DNA sequence: TGTGCTAGTGGGCCGGACAGGAACACTGAAGCTTTCTTT. Complete variable domain (other parts from reference TRBV12-5 and TRBJ1-1): DARVTQTPRHKVTEMGQEVTMRCQPILGHNTVFWYRQTMMQGLELLAYFRNRAPLDDSGMPKDRFSAEMPDATLATLKIQPSEPRDSAVYFCASGPDRNTEAFFGQGTRLTVV.

The sample holds many counts of this clonotype. The chain has TRBV18 and TRBJ1-1, with D possibly matching TRBD1 (5 bases). In germline, CDR1 is KGHSH, CDR2 LQKENI. V was clipped by 2 bases and J by 2 bases, with 12 bases between them. The CDR3 sequence is 15 residues long. The CDR3 DNA reads TGTGCCAGCTCACCAGTGGCAGGGAAAAACACTGAAGCTTTCTTT. This sequence encodes CASSPVAGKNTEAFF.

The chain links TRBV24-1 to TRBJ2-5; D is perhaps TRBD1 (6 bases). The CDR3 loop spans 13 amino acids. From germline, CDR1 is KGHDR and CDR2 SFDVKD. The ends were cut back, 4 bases at V and 4 bases at J, with 9 bases in the middle. The CDR3 loop is CATSESGVETQYF. The DNA for the CDR3 is TGTGCCACCAGTGAATCAGGGGTAGAGACCCAGTACTTC.

The rearrangement joins TRBV19 to TRBJ2-7, with D possibly matching TRBD1 (6 bases). CDR3 length: 13 residues. CDR1 and CDR2 (germline): LNHDA, SQIVND (reference sequence). Trimming took off 5 bases at V and 6 bases at J, with 14 bases between the two ends. As DNA, the CDR3 is TGTGCCAGTAGTGCTACAGGGTCCGGCGAGCAGTACTTC. This encodes CASSATGSGEQYF.

The rearrangement links TRBV18 to TRBJ2-7; D may be TRBD2 (5 bases). Trimming shortened V by 3 bases and J by 6 bases, and 15 bases separated the two germline ends. The CDR3 covers 14 residues. Germline CDR1 KGHSH, CDR2 LQKENI. CDR3 nucleotides: TGTGCCAGCTCACCCCAATCCCGGGGTCTCGAGCAGTACGTC. It yields the protein CASSPQSRGLEQYV.

This clonotype was recorded a few times. The chain uses TRBV30 and TRBJ2-5, with D perhaps being TRBD1 or TRBD2 (6 bases each). This CDR3 contains 15 residues. V dropped 3 bases and J dropped 5 bases, with 19 bases sitting between them. The germline CDR1 and CDR2 sequences are GTSNPN and SVGIG (reference sequence). The CDR3 here is CAWRRRGVQRETQYF. The DNA of the CDR3 is TGTGCCTGGAGGCGGAGGGGGGTCCAGCGGGAGACCCAGTACTTC.

There are a few counts of this clonotype. V gene TRBV4-3 combines with J gene TRBJ2-3; 10 nucleotides align to TRBD2. The germline V gene encodes CDR1 LGHNA and CDR2 YSLEER. Trimming took 4 bases from V and 5 from J; bases not matched to a gene: 9. This CDR3 is built from 16 residues. CDR3 DNA sequence: TGCGCCAGCAGCCGGCAAGCGGGGGGGCCGGGAGATACGCAGTATTTT. The encoded protein is CASSRQAGGPGDTQYF.

The chain carries TRBV5-1 and TRBJ1-3, with D tentatively TRBD1 (5 bases). CDR3 size: 16 residues. V dropped 2 bases and J dropped 0 bases, with 12 bases sitting between them. The germline CDR1 and CDR2 sequences are SGHRS and YFSETQ. The CDR3 region has the DNA TGCGCCAGCAGCTTAGAAGGGGCCGGCTCTGGAAACACCATATATTTT. Protein: CASSLEGAGSGNTIYF. The full variable domain, its missing parts supplied by reference TRBV5-1 and TRBJ1-3, is KAGVTQTPRYLIKTRGQQVTLSCSPISGHRSVSWYQQTPGQGLQFLFEYFSETQRNKGNFPGRFSGRQFSNSRSEMNVSTLELGDSALYLCASSLEGAGSGNTIYFGEGSWLTVV.

This clonotype was observed a handful of times. The chain employs TRBV7-2 and TRBJ1-2; D possibly corresponds to TRBD1 (5 bases). There are 14 residues in the CDR3. CDR1 is SGHTA and CDR2 is FQGNSA in the germline V gene. Trimming took 1 base from V and 6 from J, leaving 12 bases between them. The CDR3 nucleotides read TGTGCCAGCAGCTTAGGTTGGGGCAGGAATGGCTACACCTTC. It specifies CASSLGWGRNGYTF.

This clonotype was picked up many times. CDR3 sequence reads: CASSQGNEQFF. Here the CDR3 DNA reads TGTGCCAGCAGCCAAGGTAATGAGCAGTTCTTC. The genes are TRBV3-1 and TRBJ2-1; D is uncertain. The germline V and J ends were trimmed by 1 base and 7 bases, with 2 bases remaining between them. This CDR3 has 11 residues. Germline CDR1 and CDR2: LGHDT and YNNKEL (reference sequence).